A selection of T cell receptor beta chains follows, all from one sample in a study of circulating CD8 cells and anti-PD-1 response in melanoma. TCRdb reanalysed the reads using MiXCR and keeps one entry per CDR3 protein. Seen here are about 990 distinct CDR3 sequences, more than 9% observed once, and the top ten hold approximately 49%. Sequenced here: CD8+ T cells from PBMCs, sampled at baseline or after one month of anti-PD-1 therapy (not recorded which). The receptors stem from a human donor with melanoma. Both conserved end residues are part of each CDR3. A D gene is named only where the DNA matches it firmly. Some rows mark clone size as missing; the rest say once, few, many or name a class of expanded clone.

j_call: TRBJ1-4; v_call: TRBV2; clone_size: large; d_call: -; cdr3_aa: CASSEYVLADEKLFF; cdr3_nt: TGTGCCAGCAGTGAATACGTTTTGGCGGACGAAAAACTGTTTTTT
j_call: TRBJ1-5; v_call: TRBV6-6; clone_size: large; d_call: -; cdr3_aa: CASSSTTGKYQPQHF; cdr3_nt: TGTGCCAGCAGTTCCACTACAGGGAAATATCAGCCCCAGCATTTT
j_call: TRBJ1-1; v_call: TRBV19; clone_size: medium-sized; d_call: -; cdr3_aa: CASRGIVNTEAFF; cdr3_nt: TGTGCCAGTAGGGGGATTGTGAACACTGAAGCTTTCTTT
j_call: TRBJ2-3; v_call: TRBV2; clone_size: large; d_call: TRBD2; cdr3_aa: CASSRRRDLAGRDTQYF; cdr3_nt: TGTGCCAGCAGCAGACGGAGGGACTTAGCGGGCCGGGATACGCAGTATTTT
j_call: TRBJ1-1; v_call: TRBV29-1; clone_size: medium-sized; d_call: TRBD1; cdr3_aa: CSVEVIPQGARTEAFF; cdr3_nt: TGCAGCGTTGAAGTGATTCCGCAGGGGGCGCGGACTGAAGCTTTCTTT
j_call: TRBJ2-1; v_call: TRBV19; clone_size: medium-sized; d_call: TRBD1; cdr3_aa: CASSRYRGSSYNEQFF; cdr3_nt: TGTGCCAGTAGTAGGTACAGGGGATCCTCCTACAATGAGCAGTTCTTC
j_call: TRBJ2-3; v_call: TRBV19; clone_size: medium-sized; d_call: -; cdr3_aa: CASSIARDTQYF; cdr3_nt: TGTGCCAGTAGTATAGCCCGGGATACGCAGTATTTT
j_call: TRBJ2-1; v_call: TRBV25-1; clone_size: medium-sized; d_call: TRBD1; cdr3_aa: CASRLTGGREQFF; cdr3_nt: TGTGCCAGCAGACTGACAGGGGGAAGAGAGCAGTTCTTC
j_call: TRBJ1-2; v_call: TRBV29-1; clone_size: medium-sized; d_call: -; cdr3_aa: CSVEDLGKFGYTF; cdr3_nt: TGCAGCGTTGAAGATCTGGGGAAGTTTGGCTACACCTTC
j_call: TRBJ1-1; v_call: TRBV19; clone_size: -; d_call: TRBD1; cdr3_aa: CASIPAGQGNTEAFF; cdr3_nt: TGTGCCAGTATCCCGGCCGGACAGGGGAACACTGAAGCTTTCTTT
j_call: TRBJ2-3; v_call: TRBV7-3; clone_size: medium-sized; d_call: TRBD2; cdr3_aa: CASSLTPSGGDTHF; cdr3_nt: TGTGCCAGCAGCTTAACCCCTAGCGGGGGGGATACGCATTTT
j_call: TRBJ2-7; v_call: TRBV27; clone_size: medium-sized; d_call: -; cdr3_aa: CASSDRQVSYEQYF; cdr3_nt: TGTGCCAGCAGTGACCGACAGGTCTCCTACGAGCAGTACTTC
j_call: TRBJ2-1; v_call: TRBV11-2; clone_size: medium-sized; d_call: -; cdr3_aa: CASSLPYNEQFF; cdr3_nt: TGTGCCAGCAGTCTACCGTACAATGAGCAGTTCTTC
j_call: TRBJ2-3; v_call: TRBV7-2; clone_size: hyperexpanded; d_call: -; cdr3_aa: CASSLDPGGTSTDTQYF; cdr3_nt: TGTGCCAGCAGCTTAGATCCCGGGGGTACTAGCACAGATACGCAGTATTTT
j_call: TRBJ2-1; v_call: TRBV19; clone_size: medium-sized; d_call: TRBD2; cdr3_aa: CASKRGTSMHEQFF; cdr3_nt: TGTGCCAGTAAACGGGGGACTAGCATGCATGAGCAGTTCTTC